This T cell receptor beta chain was sequenced in a study of blood T cell repertoires in COVID-19. The wider study: Spain, Italy and the United States supplied samples that represented acute and convalescent COVID-19. Sources were T cells, B-cell-depleted T cells, or PBMCs; the material itself was cDNA or gDNA.

Germline V gene sequence: CDR1 KGHSH, CDR2 LQKENI. Between the trimmed V and J ends, which lost 0 bases and 6 bases, there was a span of 9 bases. CDR3 length equals 14 residues. Recovered participants had two consecutive negative NP/OP PCR tests, healthcare professional clearance, or symptom resolution. Original processing notes: Nucleated cell number was recorded as an estimate derived from reference gene primer amplification. Measured with immunoSEQ multiplex PCR; TCRdb has only the in-frame clones, and not every one. The D gene and trimming were derived from the DNA, and the V and J assignments and clone size from that table. The sample lists about 310,000 clones, 75% to 90% occurring once.

The source of this sequence is a woman aged 40 to 49 who had recovered from COVID-19. This chain links TRBV18 with TRBJ2-1; no reliable D call. Sequences were obtained from PBMCs or T cells enriched from blood (not recorded which). The CDR3 nucleotides read TGTGCCAGCTCACCACCCGCCAGTTCCAATGAGCAGTTCTTC. Residues: CASSPPASSNEQFF.